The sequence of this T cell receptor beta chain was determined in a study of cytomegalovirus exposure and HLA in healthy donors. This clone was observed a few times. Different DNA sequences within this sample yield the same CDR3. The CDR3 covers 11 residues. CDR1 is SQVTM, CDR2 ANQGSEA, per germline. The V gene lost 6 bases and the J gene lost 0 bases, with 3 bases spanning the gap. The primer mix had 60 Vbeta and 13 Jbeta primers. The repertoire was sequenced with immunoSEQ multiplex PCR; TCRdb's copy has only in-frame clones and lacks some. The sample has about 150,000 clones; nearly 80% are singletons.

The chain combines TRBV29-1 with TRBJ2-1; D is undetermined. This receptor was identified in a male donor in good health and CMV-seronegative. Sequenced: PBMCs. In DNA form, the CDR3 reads TGCAGCGTCGTCTCCTACAATGAGCAGTTCTTC. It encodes CSVVSYNEQFF.